This T cell receptor (beta chain) was documented in a study of T cells in Graves' hyperthyroidism and ophthalmopathy. Whole-study context: Once the initial diagnosis was made, peripheral blood was obtained before any treatment. General study findings and limits: Blood also showed most of the thyroid clonotypes that were expanded above 0.001. Ophthalmopathy was distinguished from stable hyperthyroidism by 13 V-J signatures.

Among the patients, aged 18 to 65, hyperthyroidism was newly diagnosed and had lasted under 2 months. The investigators amplified TCR beta CDR3 regions from RNA transcripts. The HTBI primer set drove a first-round RT-PCR of the TCR CDR3. MiXCR, run by TCRdb on the multiplex PCR reads, gives a single entry per CDR3 protein. The sample lists hundreds of thousands of distinct CDR3 sequences, 15% to 19% occurring once. At least ten counts were recorded for this clonotype. Its cognate antigen is unknown. Trimming shortened V by 4 bases and J by 9 bases, and 13 bases separated the two germline ends. Germline CDR1 is LGHDT and CDR2 is YNNKEL (reference sequence). The CDR3 runs 12 residues.

Sequences were obtained from blood. The rearrangement uses TRBV3-1 and TRBJ2-7; the D gene is possibly TRBD1 (6 bases). The TCR originated in a woman under 30 with Graves' hyperthyroidism. The CDR3 here is CASSLPQGVQYF. Written as DNA, the CDR3 is TGTGCCAGCAGCCTACCACAGGGTGTGCAGTACTTC.